A selection of T cell receptor beta chains follows, all from one sample in a study of blood T cells in healthy people across ages. TCRdb itself ran the 5' RACE reads through MiXCR, one entry per CDR3 protein. The table shows about 670,000 distinct CDR3 sequences, with roughly 41% occurring only once. Sequencing was done on a sample of blood. These receptors came from a man at least 80 years old in good health. Both conserved end residues are part of each CDR3.

v_call	j_call	cdr3_aa
TRBV7-9	TRBJ2-1	CASSLPGLASYNEQFF
TRBV7-2	TRBJ1-2	CASSLSGKQGYGYTF
TRBV25-1	-	CAGSFGTHEQYF
TRBV28	TRBJ2-7	CASSSSWYEQYF
TRBV5-5	TRBJ2-5	CASSLAGTGLGTQYF
TRBV9	TRBJ1-1	CASSVEPMNTEAFF
TRBV13	TRBJ2-7	CASSLRGGISYEQYF
TRBV6-5	TRBJ2-5	CASSSSETQYF
TRBV27	TRBJ2-1	CASKGYTSSYNEQFF
TRBV6-2/TRBV6-3	TRBJ2-1	CASRDGGSGGVYNEQFF
TRBV5-6	TRBJ2-7	CASSLERTSGFYEQYF
TRBV6-2/TRBV6-3	TRBJ1-2	CASSYPRQTTNYGYTF
TRBV28	TRBJ2-5	CASSPQGGSGETQYF
TRBV25-1	TRBJ2-5	CASSDRGQWETQYF
TRBV3-1	TRBJ1-2	CASSHRQGMDHMTGYTF
TRBV7-2	TRBJ2-5	CASSPLEGVLKTQYF
TRBV6-5	TRBJ2-7	CASSYSSGVDEQYF
TRBV5-1	TRBJ2-2	CASSLELTGELFF
TRBV7-8	TRBJ2-7	CASSPDEGSYEQYF
TRBV5-1	TRBJ2-5	CASSLESSGVRETQYF
TRBV30	TRBJ2-5	CAWQGQGHKETQYF
TRBV20-1	TRBJ2-5	CSAPGLGGETQYF
TRBV6-4	TRBJ2-7	CASTSAGSYEQYF
TRBV7-2	-	CASSFSVYEQYF
TRBV7-2	TRBJ2-6	CASSPRPGANVLTF
TRBV12-3/TRBV12-4	TRBJ1-3	CASSNRQGSGNTIYF
TRBV4-2	TRBJ2-1	CASSQALGGGEFF
TRBV7-2	TRBJ1-1	CASSLQQGVGTEAFF
TRBV20-1	TRBJ2-3	CSASGARESTDTQYF
TRBV21-1	TRBJ2-7	CASTKYSDPPCEQYF
TRBV12-3/TRBV12-4	TRBJ2-1	CANTVQGADEQFF
TRBV5-1	TRBJ2-3	CASSLSGRMRDTQYF
TRBV30	TRBJ1-2	CAWSVGIPGYTF
TRBV7-2	TRBJ2-3	CASSETGYTQYF
TRBV29-1	TRBJ2-2	CSVLTTGYTGVLFF
TRBV12-3/TRBV12-4	TRBJ2-1	CASSLLAGGKNYNEQFF
TRBV29-1	TRBJ2-7	CSVGSRGQAYEQYF
TRBV20-1	TRBJ1-1	CSARTNTYEAFF
TRBV12-3/TRBV12-4	TRBJ2-3	CASSPTGYTDTQYF
TRBV4-3	TRBJ2-3	CASSQDFPSGLPTDTQYF
TRBV20-1	TRBJ2-5	CGGGPQETQYF
TRBV6-5	TRBJ2-7	CASSPTRDKAYEQYF
TRBV19	TRBJ2-2	CASSPRDIHTGELFF
TRBV6-5	TRBJ2-7	CASSPKRGNEQYF
TRBV15	TRBJ2-5	CATSRGQETQYF